Sequencing of this T cell receptor beta chain was carried out in a study of post-analysis software for immune sequencing data. Regarding this clonotype: The antigen remains undetermined.

Prepared libraries of TCR beta cDNA carried unique molecular identifiers. T cells numbering 1 to 10 million yielded cDNA molecules that totaled roughly 500,000. TCRdb used MiXCR to reprocess the PCR reads, holding one entry per CDR3 protein. The sample gives 820,000 or so distinct CDR3 sequences, roughly 50% of which show up once; approximately 4.2% is in the top ten. Study-level results: Included in a set of five TRBV segments more frequent in patients than controls were TRBV5-6, TRBV5-1 and TRBV20-1.

The CDR3 loop spans 16 amino acids. Per germline, CDR1 SGHVS and CDR2 FQNEAQ. The rearrangement links TRBV7-8 to TRBJ2-3; 7 bases fit TRBD1. The last part of the DNA fits TRBJ1-3 better; the J call may be wrong. The sample comprised blood. This receptor was obtained from a girl aged 5-17 years with multiple sclerosis. The CDR3 here is CASSITGQSSGNTIYF. The CDR3 DNA reads as TGTGCCAGCAGCATAACGGGACAGAGCTCTGGAAACACCATATATTTT.